The source of this T cell receptor (beta chain) is a study of T-cell reconstitution after alpha-beta-depleted transplantation in children. Study-wide findings and caveats: Reported findings indicate that, about two months after transplant, alpha-beta T cells came from several hundred expanded clones, which were derived from non-depleted graft cells.

Trimming left V 5 bases short and J 7 bases short, with 16 bases between. The CDR3 covers 14 residues. Per germline, CDR1 MDHEN and CDR2 SYDVKM. This clonotype has ten or more counts. The antigen is unknown. Preparation of the TCRbeta library used unique molecular identifiers. MiXCR was run by TCRdb on the PCR reads, yielding one entry per CDR3 protein. The sample yields some 350,000 distinct CDR3 sequences, roughly 15% seen once. The source material was PBMCs, mostly from graft donor cells, sampled 360 days after TCRalphabeta/CD19-depleted stem cell transplant. The receptor comes from a male patient aged 2 to 9 who had a stem cell transplant for acute lymphoblastic leukemia, so the T cells may come from the graft donor. The rearrangement links TRBV28 to TRBJ2-3; D possibly uses TRBD1 or TRBD2 (5 bases each). The CDR3 protein is CASSRPTGRNTQYF. CDR3 nucleotide sequence: TGTGCCAGCAGTCGCCCAACGGGGCGAAATACGCAGTATTTT.